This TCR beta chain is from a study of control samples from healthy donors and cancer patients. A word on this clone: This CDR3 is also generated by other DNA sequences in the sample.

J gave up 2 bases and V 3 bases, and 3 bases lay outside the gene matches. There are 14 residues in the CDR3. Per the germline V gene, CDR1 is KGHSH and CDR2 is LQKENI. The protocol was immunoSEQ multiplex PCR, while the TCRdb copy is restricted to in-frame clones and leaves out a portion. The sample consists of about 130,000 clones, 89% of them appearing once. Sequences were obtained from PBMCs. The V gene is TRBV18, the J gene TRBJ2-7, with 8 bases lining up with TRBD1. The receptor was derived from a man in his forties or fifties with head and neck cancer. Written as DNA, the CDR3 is TGTGCCAGCTCACCCCGACAGGGGACCTACGAGCAGTACTTC. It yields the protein CASSPRQGTYEQYF.